Below, 9 T cell receptor beta chains from the same sample are listed, as sequenced in a study of blood T cells in healthy people across ages. The use of a sample-barcoded 5' primer and a J-beta primer mix characterized a second PCR of roughly 6 to 11 cycles. TCRdb re-derived calls from the 5' RACE reads in MiXCR, one entry per CDR3 protein. The table includes approximately 880,000 distinct CDR3 sequences, about 48% detected once. Sequencing input: blood. These receptors were taken from a man aged 25 to 40 in good health.

V gene TRBV4-1 combines with J gene TRBJ1-5; D not resolved. The CDR3 has 15 amino acids. Germline CDR1 and CDR2: MGHRA and YSYEKL. V was cut by 4 bases and J by 0 bases, with 10 bases left in between. CDR3 amino acids: CASSPSLNSNQPQHF. The CDR3 DNA follows: TGCGCCAGCAGCCCCTCCCTTAATAGCAATCAGCCCCAGCATTTT.

The V gene is TRBV12-3 or TRBV12-4, the J gene TRBJ2-7; 8 positions agree with TRBD2. This CDR3 has 15 amino acids. With 3 bases clipped from V and 7 bases from J, the junction kept 11 bases outside the gene matches. CDR3 in DNA: TGTGCCAGCAGTTTCGGGCGGGGGGCATACAATGAGCAGTACTTC. It yields the protein CASSFGRGAYNEQYF.

The chain combines TRBV20-1 with TRBJ2-7, with TRBD2 matching over 12 bases. Germline V gives CDR1 DFQATT, CDR2 SNEGSKA (reference sequence). The V and J ends lost 6 bases and 0 bases, in that order; junction bases with no gene match: 9. CDR3 length: 16 residues. The CDR3 loop reads CSAQTSGGLLSYEQYF. The CDR3 DNA sequence: TGCAGTGCGCAGACTAGCGGGGGCCTTCTCTCCTACGAGCAGTACTTC.

The chain couples TRBV6-1 to TRBJ1-2; no firm D call. The CDR3 is made up of 14 amino acids. V lost 1 base and J 4 bases, leaving 10 bases between the germline ends. Germline-derived CDR1 and CDR2 are MNHNS and SASEGT. In DNA form, the CDR3 reads TGTGCCAGCAGTGAAGGTGGAGATTTCTATGGCTACACCTTC. It yields the protein CASSEGGDFYGYTF.

The chain is built from TRBV6-5 and TRBJ2-2, with a possible D match to TRBD2 (7 bases). The CDR3 spans 15 residues. From germline, CDR1 is MNHEY and CDR2 SVGAGI. The germline V and J ends were trimmed by 7 bases and 2 bases, with 14 bases remaining between them. The CDR3 DNA follows: TGTGCCAGCACCATGGGGGGGGGCAACACCGGGGAGCTGTTTTTT. Translated, it gives CASTMGGGNTGELFF.

The V and J genes are TRBV20-1 and TRBJ2-3; D is perhaps TRBD1 (5 bases). The CDR3 runs 13 residues. Trimming shortened V by 1 base and J by 1 base, and 6 bases separated the two germline ends. Germline CDR1 DFQATT, CDR2 SNEGSKA (reference sequence). CDR3 nucleotides: TGCAGTGCTAGAGTGACAGGCACAGATACGCAGTATTTT. Protein sequence: CSARVTGTDTQYF.

This chain uses TRBV14 with TRBJ2-5, with 13 bases matching TRBD2. V shed 4 bases, J shed 2 bases, and the junction held 7 bases outside the gene matches. This CDR3 has 17 amino acids. Germline V gives CDR1 SGHDN, CDR2 FVKESK. CDR3 loop: CASSRTSGGRPQETQYF. For the CDR3, the DNA is TGTGCCAGCAGCCGGACTAGCGGGGGCCGCCCGCAAGAGACCCAGTACTTC.

This clonotype was seen at least ten times. The V and J genes are TRBV20-1 and TRBJ2-3; D is undetermined. This CDR3 region has 11 residues. V was shortened by 6 bases and J by 3 bases, with 7 bases between the two germline ends. Germline values: CDR1 DFQATT, CDR2 SNEGSKA (reference sequence). CDR3 in amino acids: CSAYGTDTQYF. CDR3 nucleotide sequence: TGCAGTGCCTATGGGACAGATACGCAGTATTTT.

V gene TRBV20-1 combines with J gene TRBJ2-1; 10 bases align to TRBD1. Trimming took 6 bases from V and 3 from J; bases not matched to a gene: 5. The CDR3 is made up of 14 amino acids. The germline V gene has CDR1 DFQATT and CDR2 SNEGSKA (reference sequence). DNA of the CDR3: TGCAGTGCCCCGCGGACAGGGGGCTACAATGAGCAGTTCTTC. It yields the protein CSAPRTGGYNEQFF.